One sample yielded the 17 T cell receptor beta chains listed below, sequenced in a study of cytomegalovirus exposure and HLA in healthy donors. Assay: immunoSEQ multiplex PCR; the TCRdb copy retains only in-frame clones and omits some. The table includes about 400,000 clones, roughly 90% detected once. The sample taken for sequencing was PBMCs. The receptors come from a woman younger than 35 in good health and CMV-seronegative.

The CDR3 loop is CASSGGLAGAYEQYF. The DNA of the CDR3 is TGCGCCAGCAGTGGGGGACTAGCGGGAGCCTACGAGCAGTACTTC. The rearrangement links TRBV10-1 to TRBJ2-7, with 14 bases identical to TRBD2. Germline trimming cut 4 bases from V and 2 bases from J; bases unmatched to any gene: 1. The CDR3 totals 15 residues. From germline, CDR1 is WNHNN and CDR2 SYGVQD (reference sequence).

The chain employs TRBV14 and TRBJ2-7, with 9 bases fitting TRBD1. V dropped 0 bases and J dropped 7; count of bases not matched to a gene: 7. Germline lookup yields CDR1 SGHDN and CDR2 FVKESK. The CDR3 extends over 15 amino acids. The CDR3 bases are TGTGCCAGCAGCCAAGAGGGACAGGGAATATTTGAGCAGTACTTC. Encoded protein: CASSQEGQGIFEQYF.

The chain carries TRBV9 and TRBJ1-1; tentative D call: TRBD1 (6 bases). The CDR3 consists of 15 residues. Germline V gene data show CDR1 as SGDLS and CDR2 as YYNGEE. V was trimmed by 3 bases and J by 1 base, leaving 13 bases between them. This chain's CDR3 is CASSALQGANTEAFF. The DNA for the CDR3 is TGTGCCAGCAGCGCACTACAGGGAGCGAACACTGAAGCTTTCTTT. Full variable domain (remainder filled in from reference TRBV9 and TRBJ1-1): DSGVTQTPKHLITATGQRVTLRCSPRSGDLSVYWYQQSLDQGLQFLIQYYNGEERAKGNILERFSAQQFPDLHSELNLSSLELGDSALYFCASSALQGANTEAFFGQGTRLTVV.

V usage is TRBV11-3 and J usage is TRBJ2-7, with D perhaps matching TRBD2 (6 bases). This CDR3 has 14 amino acids. The germline V gene encodes CDR1 SGHNT and CDR2 YENEEA. The ends were cut back, 5 bases at V and 6 bases at J, with 17 bases in the middle. This CDR3 reads CASSASWPGAEQYF. As DNA, the CDR3 is TGTGCCAGCAGCGCCTCTTGGCCGGGAGCCGAGCAGTACTTC.

This clone was detected only a few times. The chain links TRBV2 to TRBJ1-5; D remains ambiguous. The CDR3 has 15 residues. The germline V gene has CDR1 SNHLY and CDR2 FYNNEI. Trimming took off 0 bases at V and 6 bases at J, with 12 bases between the two ends. CDR3 region: CASSEALRGSQPQHF. DNA of the CDR3: TGTGCCAGCAGTGAAGCGCTTCGAGGATCTCAGCCCCAGCATTTT.

This clone was picked up a small number of times. The chain links TRBV19 to TRBJ2-7; TRBD2 matches at 7 bases. The CDR3 has 16 amino acids. The germline V gene has CDR1 LNHDA and CDR2 SQIVND (reference sequence). V trimming: 10 bases; J trimming: 2 bases; junction bases outside the gene matches: 17. This chain's CDR3 is CATGPVGASGAYEQYF. DNA of the CDR3: TGTGCCACCGGACCCGTAGGGGCTAGCGGCGCCTACGAGCAGTACTTC.

The genes are TRBV4-2 and TRBJ2-6; 8 nucleotides line up with TRBD1. Germline values: CDR1 LGHNA, CDR2 YNFKEQ. The CDR3 covers 19 residues. The ends lost 1 base at V and 0 bases at J; junction bases unmatched: 8. CDR3 nucleotide sequence: TGTGCCAGCAGCCAAGTAGGTCAGGGGGCCCCCTCTGGGGCCAACGTCCTGACTTTC. This translates into CASSQVGQGAPSGANVLTF.

This clone was picked up a small number of times. The rearrangement links TRBV11-2 to TRBJ2-7; no reliable D call. Trimming removed 0 bases at V and 0 bases at J, with 9 bases between. The CDR3 is made up of 15 amino acids. Germline CDR1 SGHAT, CDR2 FQNNGV. For the CDR3, the DNA is TGTGCCAGCAGCTTAGAGTTTAGTCCCTCCTACGAGCAGTACTTC. Residues: CASSLEFSPSYEQYF.

The chain uses TRBV6-5 and TRBJ2-7; weak D call: TRBD2 (6 bases). Between the trimmed V and J ends, which lost 6 bases and 0 bases, there was a span of 15 bases. CDR3 size: 15 residues. Germline CDR1 MNHEY, CDR2 SVGAGI. Here the CDR3 reads CASRSPGLPSYEQYF. In DNA form, the CDR3 reads TGTGCCAGCAGGTCACCGGGACTCCCCTCCTACGAGCAGTACTTC.

The rearrangement uses TRBV18 and TRBJ1-1; the D gene is possibly TRBD1 (6 bases). There are 15 residues in the CDR3. The germline V and J ends were trimmed by 0 bases and 3 bases, with 11 bases remaining between them. Germline CDR1 is KGHSH and CDR2 is LQKENI. The CDR3 is CASSPPSRQDTEAFF. CDR3 DNA sequence: TGTGCCAGCTCACCACCATCCAGACAGGACACTGAAGCTTTCTTT.

The CDR3, as DNA: TGTGCCAGCAGTTCTCCGGGACAGGGACATGGCTACACCTTC. Translated: CASSSPGQGHGYTF. The J gene is TRBJ1-2, the V gene TRBV5-4; 9 bases match TRBD1. The V segment lost 5 bases and the J segment 6 bases; nucleotides outside the gene matches: 8. From germline, CDR1 is SGHNT and CDR2 YYREEE (reference sequence). The CDR3 length is 14 residues.

The chain couples TRBV28 to TRBJ2-5; 7 bases map to TRBD1. Germline loops: CDR1 MDHEN, CDR2 SYDVKM. The CDR3 extends over 17 amino acids. V shed 6 bases, J shed 2 bases, and the junction held 15 bases outside the gene matches. CDR3 in DNA: TGTGCCAGCAGCATTAGAAGCCACAGGGGTGGGCAAGAGACCCAGTACTTC. Translated: CASSIRSHRGGQETQYF.

This clone was recorded a few times. The V and J genes are TRBV4-1 and TRBJ1-1; a possible D gene is TRBD1 (5 bases). The germline CDR1 and CDR2 sequences are MGHRA and YSYEKL. V was shortened by 1 base and J by 14 bases, with 17 bases between the two germline ends. This CDR3 contains 13 residues. CDR3 DNA: TGCGCCAGCAGCCAAGTTTGGGGACGGGGAGGCTTCTTT. This translates into CASSQVWGRGGFF.

The sample holds one count of this clone. CDR3 sequence (DNA): TGTGCCAGCTCACCAATATTACTCACAGGGGCTCCTAACTATGGCTACACCTTC. As protein: CASSPILLTGAPNYGYTF. The J gene is TRBJ1-2, the V gene TRBV18; the match to TRBD1 covers 7 bases. Per the germline V gene, CDR1 is KGHSH and CDR2 is LQKENI. V shed 2 bases, J shed 0 bases, and the junction held 12 bases outside the gene matches. The CDR3 is made up of 18 amino acids. The full variable domain, with the rest looked up from reference TRBV18 and TRBJ1-2, is NAGVMQNPRHLVRRRGQEARLRCSPMKGHSHVYWYRQLPEEGLKFMVYLQKENIIDESGMPKERFSAEFPKEGPSILRIQQVVRGDSAAYFCASSPILLTGAPNYGYTFGSGTRLTVV.

The chain has TRBV7-9 and TRBJ2-3, with TRBD2 matching over 12 bases. In germline, CDR1 is SEHNR, CDR2 FQNEAQ (reference sequence). V dropped 1 base and J dropped 0; count of bases not matched to a gene: 2. The CDR3 has 17 amino acids. CDR3 loop: CASSLEGTSGSTDTQYF. In DNA, the CDR3 is TGTGCCAGCAGCTTAGAAGGGACTAGCGGGAGCACAGATACGCAGTATTTT.

The chain uses TRBV7-7 and TRBJ2-5; D perhaps matches TRBD1 (5 bases). Germline V gives CDR1 SSHAT, CDR2 FNYEAQ (reference sequence). The CDR3 has 16 amino acids. Trimming shortened V by 5 bases and J by 4 bases, and 20 bases separated the two germline ends. The CDR3 nucleotides read TGTGCCAGCAGCCCATGTAGAGCTAGGGGCGGAGAGACCCAGTACTTC. Its protein product is CASSPCRARGGETQYF. The whole variable domain, filled in from reference TRBV7-7 and TRBJ2-5, reads GAGVSQSPRYKVTKRGQDVTLRCDPISSHATLYWYQQALGQGPEFLTYFNYEAQPDKSGLPSDRFSAERPEGSISTLTIQRTEQRDSAMYRCASSPCRARGGETQYFGPGTRLLVL.

The CDR3 protein is CASSLAVSALEPSDYEQYF. CDR3 bases: TGTGCCAGCAGCTTGGCCGTGTCGGCCCTCGAGCCAAGCGACTACGAGCAGTACTTC. The genes are TRBV5-6 and TRBJ2-7; no clear D gene. Trimming pared 0 bases from V and 3 bases from J, leaving 25 bases between. CDR3 length: 19 amino acids. Germline V gene data show CDR1 as SGHDT and CDR2 as YYEEEE.